Reported below is one TCR beta chain. Its target is unknown. Germline loops: CDR1 MNHEY, CDR2 SVGAGI. There are 15 residues in the CDR3. Trimming removed 6 bases from V and 3 bases from J, with 14 bases in between. This specimen comes from a study of cytomegalovirus exposure and HLA in healthy donors. General observations from the study: In vitro checks showed that a few CMV-associated chains really do target CMV antigens. In a later analysis, productive TCRs from donors in an Asian-associated ancestry cluster reportedly carried fewer N-insertions than the cohort mean. Indistinguishability led to the exclusion of some V segments, TRBV6-2 and TRBV6-3 included.

Primers included in the PCR were 60 Vbeta and 13 Jbeta primers. The method was immunoSEQ multiplex PCR; TCRdb's version includes in-frame clones alone and lacks a portion of them. The sample carries about 110,000 clones, more than 75% recorded once. The chain carries TRBV6-5 and TRBJ2-2, with a possible D match to TRBD2 (6 bases). The sample was PBMCs. The source of this sequence is a woman in her fifties or sixties in good health and CMV-seropositive. The CDR3 spells CASSRRADHTGELFF. CDR3 in DNA: TGTGCCAGCAGCCGGAGGGCGGACCACACCGGGGAGCTGTTTTTT.